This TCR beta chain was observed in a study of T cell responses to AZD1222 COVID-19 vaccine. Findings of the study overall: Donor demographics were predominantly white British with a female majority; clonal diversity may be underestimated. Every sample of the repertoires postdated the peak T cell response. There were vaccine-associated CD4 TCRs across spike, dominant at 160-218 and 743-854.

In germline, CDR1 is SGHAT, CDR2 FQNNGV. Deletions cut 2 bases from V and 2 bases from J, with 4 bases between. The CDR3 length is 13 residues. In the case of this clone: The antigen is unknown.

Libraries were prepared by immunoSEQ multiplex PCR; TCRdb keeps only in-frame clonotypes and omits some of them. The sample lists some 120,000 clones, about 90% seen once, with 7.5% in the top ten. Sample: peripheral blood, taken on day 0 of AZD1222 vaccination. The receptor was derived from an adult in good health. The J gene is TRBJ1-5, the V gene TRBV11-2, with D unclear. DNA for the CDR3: TGTGCCAGCAGCTTAAGACGCAATCAGCCCCAGCATTTT. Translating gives CASSLRRNQPQHF.